The text below deals with one T cell receptor (beta chain). Recovered Cohort 3 donors showed two negative PCRs, clearance, or symptom resolution. The germline gives CDR1 ENHRY, CDR2 SYGVKD. The CDR3 length is 14 residues. V lost 2 bases and J 1 base, leaving 8 bases between the germline ends. Produced via immunoSEQ multiplex PCR; TCRdb's table is partial and in-frame only. The table records around 450,000 clones, roughly 87% of them present only once. This entry is derived from a study of blood T cell repertoires in COVID-19. Study summary: Researchers got acute and convalescent COVID-19 samples from the United States, Italy and Spain. PBMCs, B-cell-depleted T cells, or T cells provided the cDNA or gDNA that made up the material.

The clonotype was recovered from a young man who had recovered from COVID-19. Sequenced sample: PBMCs or T cells enriched from blood (not recorded which). This sequence joins TRBV10-3 and TRBJ1-2; tentative D call: TRBD1 (5 bases). This CDR3 reads CAISERTLNYGYTF. The CDR3 DNA reads TGTGCCATCAGTGAGAGGACACTTAACTATGGCTACACCTTC.